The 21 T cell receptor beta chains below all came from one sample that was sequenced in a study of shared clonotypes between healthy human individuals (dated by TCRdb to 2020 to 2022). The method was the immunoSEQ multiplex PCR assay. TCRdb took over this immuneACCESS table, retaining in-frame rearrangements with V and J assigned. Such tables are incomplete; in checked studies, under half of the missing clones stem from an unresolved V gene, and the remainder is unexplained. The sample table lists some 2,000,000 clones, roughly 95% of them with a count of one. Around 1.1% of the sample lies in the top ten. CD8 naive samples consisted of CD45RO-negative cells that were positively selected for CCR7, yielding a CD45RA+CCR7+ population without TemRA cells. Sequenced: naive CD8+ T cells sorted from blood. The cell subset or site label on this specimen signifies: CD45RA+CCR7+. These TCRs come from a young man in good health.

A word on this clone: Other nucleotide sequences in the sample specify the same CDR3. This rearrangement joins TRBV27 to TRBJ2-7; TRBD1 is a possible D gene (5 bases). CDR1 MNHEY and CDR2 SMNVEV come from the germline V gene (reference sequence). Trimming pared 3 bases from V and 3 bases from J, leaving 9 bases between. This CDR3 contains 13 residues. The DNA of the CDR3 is TGTGCCAGCAGTTTCCAGGGCAGCTACGAGCAGTACTTC. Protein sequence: CASSFQGSYEQYF.

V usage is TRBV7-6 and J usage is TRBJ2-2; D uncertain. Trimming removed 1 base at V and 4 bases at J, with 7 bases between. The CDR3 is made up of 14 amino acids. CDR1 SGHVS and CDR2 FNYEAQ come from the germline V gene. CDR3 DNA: TGTGCCAGCAGCTTAGTGCTAGGCACCGGGGAGCTGTTTTTT. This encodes CASSLVLGTGELFF. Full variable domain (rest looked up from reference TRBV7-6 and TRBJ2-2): GAGVSQSPRYKVTKRGQDVALRCDPISGHVSLYWYRQALGQGPEFLTYFNYEAQQDKSGLPNDRFSAERPEGSISTLTIQRTEQRDSAMYRCASSLVLGTGELFFGEGSRLTVL.

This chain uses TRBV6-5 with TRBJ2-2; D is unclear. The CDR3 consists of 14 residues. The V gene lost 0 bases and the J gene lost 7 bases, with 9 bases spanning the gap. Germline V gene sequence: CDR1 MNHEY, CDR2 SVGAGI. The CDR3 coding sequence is TGTGCCAGCAGTTACTCTCCAGTTAACGGGGAGCTGTTTTTT. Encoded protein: CASSYSPVNGELFF.

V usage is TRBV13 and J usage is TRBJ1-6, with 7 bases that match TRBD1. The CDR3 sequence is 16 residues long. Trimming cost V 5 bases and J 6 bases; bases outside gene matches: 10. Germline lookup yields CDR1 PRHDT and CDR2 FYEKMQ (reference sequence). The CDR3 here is CASSPAAGGTNSPLHF. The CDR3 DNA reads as TGTGCCAGCAGCCCAGCGGCAGGGGGGACTAATTCACCCCTCCACTTT.

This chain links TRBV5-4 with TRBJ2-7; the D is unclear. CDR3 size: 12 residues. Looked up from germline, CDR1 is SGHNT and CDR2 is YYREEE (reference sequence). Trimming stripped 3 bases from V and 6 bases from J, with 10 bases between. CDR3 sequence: CASSSQSSEQYF. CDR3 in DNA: TGTGCCAGCAGCTCTCAGTCTAGCGAGCAGTACTTC.

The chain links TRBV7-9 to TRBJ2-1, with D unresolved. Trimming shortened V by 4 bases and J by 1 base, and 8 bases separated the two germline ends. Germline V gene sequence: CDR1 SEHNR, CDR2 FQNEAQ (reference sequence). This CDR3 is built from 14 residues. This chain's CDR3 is CASSSVKSYNEQFF. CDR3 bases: TGTGCCAGCAGCTCCGTTAAGTCCTACAATGAGCAGTTCTTC.

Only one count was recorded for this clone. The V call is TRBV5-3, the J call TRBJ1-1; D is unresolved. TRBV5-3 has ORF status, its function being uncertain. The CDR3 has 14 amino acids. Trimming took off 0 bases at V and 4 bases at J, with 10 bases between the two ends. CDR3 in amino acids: CARSLGPNGTEAFF. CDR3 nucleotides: TGTGCCAGAAGCTTGGGTCCTAATGGCACTGAAGCTTTCTTT.

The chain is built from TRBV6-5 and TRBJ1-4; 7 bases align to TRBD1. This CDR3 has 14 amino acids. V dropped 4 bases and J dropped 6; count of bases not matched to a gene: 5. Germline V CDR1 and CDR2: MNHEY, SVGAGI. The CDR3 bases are TGTGCCAGCAGTTTGTCAGGGGGGTATGAAAAACTGTTTTTT. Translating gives CASSLSGGYEKLFF.

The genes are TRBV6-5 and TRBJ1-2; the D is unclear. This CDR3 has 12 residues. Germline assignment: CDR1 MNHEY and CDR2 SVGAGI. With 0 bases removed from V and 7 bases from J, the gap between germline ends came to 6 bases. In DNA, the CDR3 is TGTGCCAGCAGTTACTCGATGGCTGGCTACACCTTC. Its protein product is CASSYSMAGYTF.

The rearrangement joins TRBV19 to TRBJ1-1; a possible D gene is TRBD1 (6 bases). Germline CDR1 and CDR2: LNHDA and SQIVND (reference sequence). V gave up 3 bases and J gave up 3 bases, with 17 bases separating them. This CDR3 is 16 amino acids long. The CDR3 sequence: CASSIIAGAADTEAFF. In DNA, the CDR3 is TGTGCCAGTAGTATCATTGCAGGGGCTGCGGACACTGAAGCTTTCTTT.

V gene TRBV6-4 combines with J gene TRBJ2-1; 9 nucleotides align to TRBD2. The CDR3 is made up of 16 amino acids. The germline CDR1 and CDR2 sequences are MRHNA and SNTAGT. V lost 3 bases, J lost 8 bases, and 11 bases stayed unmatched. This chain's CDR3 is CASSETYKGLAYEQFF. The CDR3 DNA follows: TGTGCCAGCAGTGAAACTTATAAGGGACTAGCCTATGAGCAGTTCTTC.

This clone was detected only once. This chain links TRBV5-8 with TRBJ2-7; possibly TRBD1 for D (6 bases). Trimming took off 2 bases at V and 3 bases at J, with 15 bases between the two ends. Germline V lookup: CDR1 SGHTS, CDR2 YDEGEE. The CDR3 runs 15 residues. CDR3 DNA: TGTGCCAGCAGCTTAGGGGGAACCAGAAGCTACGAGCAGTACTTC. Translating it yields CASSLGGTRSYEQYF.

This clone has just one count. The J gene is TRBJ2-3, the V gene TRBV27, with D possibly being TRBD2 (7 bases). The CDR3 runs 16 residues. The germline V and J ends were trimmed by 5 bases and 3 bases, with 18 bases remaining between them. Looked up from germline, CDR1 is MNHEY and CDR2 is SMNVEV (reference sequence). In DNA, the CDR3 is TGTGCCAGCAGTCCTTCCCGGGGGGCCGTGACAGATACGCAGTATTTT. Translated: CASSPSRGAVTDTQYF.

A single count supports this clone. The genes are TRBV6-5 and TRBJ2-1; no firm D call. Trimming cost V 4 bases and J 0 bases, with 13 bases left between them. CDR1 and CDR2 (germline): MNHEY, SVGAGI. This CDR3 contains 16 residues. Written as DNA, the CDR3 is TGTGCCAGCAGTTTTCTATCGTGGGACTCCTACAATGAGCAGTTCTTC. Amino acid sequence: CASSFLSWDSYNEQFF.

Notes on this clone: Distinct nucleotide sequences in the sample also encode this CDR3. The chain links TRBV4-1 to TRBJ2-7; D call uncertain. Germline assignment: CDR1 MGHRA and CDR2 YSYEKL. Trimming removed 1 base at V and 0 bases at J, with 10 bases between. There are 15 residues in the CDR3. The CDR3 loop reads CASSQGTASSYEQYF. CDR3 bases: TGCGCCAGCAGCCAAGGAACGGCAAGCTCCTACGAGCAGTACTTC.

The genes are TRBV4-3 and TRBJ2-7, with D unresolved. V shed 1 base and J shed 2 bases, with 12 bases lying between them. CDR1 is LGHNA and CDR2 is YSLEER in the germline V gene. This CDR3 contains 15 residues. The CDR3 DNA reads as TGCGCCAGCAGCCAAGGCCTCAGCTTTACCTACGAGCAGTACTTC. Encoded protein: CASSQGLSFTYEQYF.

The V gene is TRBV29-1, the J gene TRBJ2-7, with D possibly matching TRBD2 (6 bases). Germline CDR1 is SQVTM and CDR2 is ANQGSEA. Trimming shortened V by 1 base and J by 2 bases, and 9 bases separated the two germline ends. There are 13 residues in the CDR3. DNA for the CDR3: TGCAGCGTTGAAGGTGGGACTCCCTACGAGCAGTACTTC. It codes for CSVEGGTPYEQYF.

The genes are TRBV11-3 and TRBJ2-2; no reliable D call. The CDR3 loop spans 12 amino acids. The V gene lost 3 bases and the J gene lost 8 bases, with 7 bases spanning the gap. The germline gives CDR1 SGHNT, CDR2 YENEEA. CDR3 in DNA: TGTGCCAGCAGCTTCCCATCGGGGGAGCTGTTTTTT. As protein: CASSFPSGELFF.

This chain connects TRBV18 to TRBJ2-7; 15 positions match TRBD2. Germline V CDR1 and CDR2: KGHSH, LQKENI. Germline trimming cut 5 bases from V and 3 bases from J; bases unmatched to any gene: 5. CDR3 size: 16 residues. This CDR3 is CASSSKGLAGGYEQYF. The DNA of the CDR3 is TGTGCCAGCTCATCCAAGGGACTAGCGGGAGGCTACGAGCAGTACTTC.

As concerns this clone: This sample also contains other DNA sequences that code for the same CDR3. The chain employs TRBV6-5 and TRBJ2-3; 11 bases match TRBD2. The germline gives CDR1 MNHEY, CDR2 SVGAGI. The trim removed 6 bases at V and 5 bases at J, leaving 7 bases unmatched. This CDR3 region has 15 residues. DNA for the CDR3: TGTGCCAGCAGCTTAGCGGGAGGGCTGGGAGATACGCAGTATTTT. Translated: CASSLAGGLGDTQYF.

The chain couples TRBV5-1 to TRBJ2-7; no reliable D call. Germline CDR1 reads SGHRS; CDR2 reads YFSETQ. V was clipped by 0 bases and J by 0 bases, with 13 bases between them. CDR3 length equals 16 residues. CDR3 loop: CASSLEETLHSYEQYF. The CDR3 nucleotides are TGCGCCAGCAGCTTGGAGGAAACCCTCCACTCCTACGAGCAGTACTTC.